This entry lists 30 T cell receptor beta chains sequenced from one sample in a study of blood T cell repertoires in COVID-19. The data were produced by immunoSEQ multiplex PCR, yet TCRdb's version contains in-frame clones alone and is incomplete. The sample has 200,000 to 250,000 clones; 88% are singletons. Sequencing was performed on PBMCs or T cells enriched from blood (not recorded which). These receptors were obtained from a woman younger than 45 who had been exposed to COVID-19.

The chain uses TRBV29-1 and TRBJ1-1, with D maybe TRBD1 (5 bases). Germline V gene sequence: CDR1 SQVTM, CDR2 ANQGSEA. Trimming removed 4 bases from V and 7 bases from J, with 13 bases in between. This CDR3 contains 12 residues. The CDR3 is CSVGGRGNEAFF. In DNA, the CDR3 is TGCAGCGTTGGGGGGAGGGGAAATGAAGCTTTCTTT.

With respect to this clone: Other DNA sequences in the sample encode the same CDR3. The V call is TRBV2, the J call TRBJ1-1; 7 nucleotides line up with TRBD1. Germline V gene data show CDR1 as SNHLY and CDR2 as FYNNEI. V was clipped by 6 bases and J by 1 base; unmatched bases: 2. The CDR3 length is 13 residues. In nucleotides, the CDR3 is TGTGCCAGCAGCGACAGGGCGAACACTGAAGCTTTCTTT. It yields the protein CASSDRANTEAFF.

This sequence joins TRBV27 and TRBJ1-5; TRBD1 might be the D (6 bases). The ends were cut back, 6 bases at V and 4 bases at J, with 13 bases in the middle. CDR1 is MNHEY and CDR2 is SMNVEV in the germline V gene (reference sequence). The CDR3 spans 14 residues. This CDR3 is CASRLQGGNQPQHF. CDR3 bases: TGTGCCAGCAGACTACAGGGTGGGAATCAGCCCCAGCATTTT.

The chain links TRBV4-2 to TRBJ1-1; D remains ambiguous. This CDR3 has 15 residues. CDR1 is LGHNA and CDR2 is YNFKEQ in the germline V gene. Trimming shortened V by 3 bases and J by 4 bases, and 15 bases separated the two germline ends. The CDR3 DNA is TGTGCCAGCAGCCAGGGAGTGCAGTTGGGCACTGAAGCTTTCTTT. It specifies CASSQGVQLGTEAFF.

The CDR3 region is CASRPGQSRDYGYTF. As DNA, the CDR3 is TGTGCCAGCAGACCGGGACAGAGTAGGGACTATGGCTACACCTTC. This chain links TRBV2 with TRBJ1-2; 7 bases map to TRBD1. Per the germline V gene, CDR1 is SNHLY and CDR2 is FYNNEI. The CDR3 is 15 amino acids. V shed 6 bases, J shed 3 bases, and the junction held 10 bases outside the gene matches. Filled out from reference TRBV2 and TRBJ1-2, the complete variable domain reads EPEVTQTPSHQVTQMGQEVILRCVPISNHLYFYWYRQILGQKVEFLVSFYNNEISEKSEIFDDQFSVERPDGSNFTLKIRSTKLEDSAMYFCASRPGQSRDYGYTFGSGTRLTVV.

As concerns this clone: This same CDR3 is encoded by further DNA sequences in the sample. The chain uses TRBV7-6 and TRBJ1-1; no reliable D call. Trimming stripped 1 base from V and 1 base from J, with 10 bases between. The CDR3 is 15 residues long. Germline V CDR1 and CDR2: SGHVS, FNYEAQ. The CDR3 DNA sequence: TGTGCCAGCAGCTTAGTTGGTACAGAGAACACTGAAGCTTTCTTT. Translated: CASSLVGTENTEAFF.

This clone turned up a few times. CDR3 region: CASSPLDEDYGYTF. In nucleotides, the CDR3 is TGTGCCAGCAGCCCATTGGATGAGGACTATGGCTACACCTTC. The chain links TRBV12-1 to TRBJ1-2. TRBV12-1 is flagged as a pseudogene. CDR3 size: 14 residues.

V gene TRBV6-5 combines with J gene TRBJ1-6; 7 bases line up with TRBD1. Germline V gives CDR1 MNHEY, CDR2 SVGAGI. The CDR3 has 14 residues. Losses at the gene ends were 6 bases for V and 7 bases for J; bases not matched to a gene: 6. CDR3 region: CASRLQGSNSPLHF. CDR3 coding DNA: TGTGCCAGCAGGTTACAGGGGAGCAATTCACCCCTCCACTTT.

The chain has TRBV6-5 and TRBJ2-3; D gene uncertain. The V gene's germline CDR1 is MNHEY and CDR2 SVGAGI. Trimming removed 2 bases from V and 5 bases from J, with 2 bases in between. The CDR3 spans 11 residues. The CDR3 bases are TGTGCCAGCAGTTACCTAGATACGCAGTATTTT. This encodes CASSYLDTQYF.

V is TRBV2 and J is TRBJ1-1; 9 nucleotides agree with TRBD1. The CDR3 loop spans 15 amino acids. After removal of 1 base from V and 3 bases from J, the junction contained 3 bases not matched to a gene. The germline V gene has CDR1 SNHLY and CDR2 FYNNEI. Written as DNA, the CDR3 is TGTGCCAGCAGTGAAGGGACAGGGGTTCACACTGAAGCTTTCTTT. Translated, it gives CASSEGTGVHTEAFF.

This chain uses TRBV19 with TRBJ2-7; tentative D call: TRBD1 (6 bases). Per germline, CDR1 LNHDA and CDR2 SQIVND (reference sequence). The CDR3 sequence is 14 residues long. Trimming left V 3 bases short and J 4 bases short, with 13 bases between. The CDR3 loop is CASSIQLRGYEQYF. CDR3 nucleotides: TGTGCCAGTAGTATCCAGTTGAGGGGGTACGAGCAGTACTTC.

The CDR3 loop reads CASSVGPGGNPQHF. For the CDR3, the DNA is TGTGCCAGCAGCGTAGGGCCAGGGGGGAATCCCCAGCATTTT. This chain links TRBV9 with TRBJ1-5; 7 nucleotides line up with TRBD1. V trimming: 0 bases; J trimming: 10 bases; junction bases outside the gene matches: 7. This CDR3 spans 14 amino acids. Per germline, CDR1 SGDLS and CDR2 YYNGEE.

J is TRBJ2-7 and V is TRBV7-9, with 8 bases aligning to TRBD2. The V gene's germline CDR1 is SEHNR and CDR2 FQNEAQ (reference sequence). The V and J ends lost 1 base and 6 bases, in that order; junction bases with no gene match: 11. This CDR3 contains 16 residues. The DNA of the CDR3 is TGTGCCAGCAGCTTAGTATTAGCGGGATCTACCGTCGAGCAGTACTTC. Translation: CASSLVLAGSTVEQYF.

The rearrangement uses TRBV3-1 (or the pseudogene TRBV3-2) and TRBJ2-3; TRBD2 matches 7 bases. With 0 bases clipped from V and 3 bases from J, the junction kept 9 bases outside the gene matches. The CDR3 sequence is 17 residues long. CDR1 is LGHDT and CDR2 is YNNKEL in the germline V gene (reference sequence). The CDR3 spells CASSQEGGGSRTDTQYF. Written as DNA, the CDR3 is TGTGCCAGCAGCCAAGAGGGAGGCGGGAGTCGGACAGATACGCAGTATTTT.

The genes are TRBV4-1 and TRBJ2-7, with 8 bases that match TRBD2. The CDR3 loop spans 15 amino acids. The ends lost 2 bases at V and 3 bases at J; junction bases unmatched: 6. Germline assignment: CDR1 MGHRA and CDR2 YSYEKL. CDR3 region: CASSQWAGGYYEQYF. The DNA for the CDR3 is TGCGCCAGCAGCCAATGGGCGGGAGGCTACTACGAGCAGTACTTC.

CDR3 protein: CASSNRQGGTDTQYF. Written as DNA, the CDR3 is TGTGCCAGCAGCAACCGACAGGGAGGCACAGATACGCAGTATTTT. The rearrangement joins TRBV7-8 to TRBJ2-3; 7 bases agree with TRBD1. The CDR3 covers 15 residues. V gave up 5 bases and J gave up 1 base; unmatched junction bases: 6. Looked up from germline, CDR1 is SGHVS and CDR2 is FQNEAQ.

The chain uses TRBV11-2 and TRBJ2-7, with 11 bases fitting TRBD2. The germline gives CDR1 SGHAT, CDR2 FQNNGV. CDR3 length equals 15 residues. The J segment lost 0 bases and the V segment lost 5 bases, leaving 3 bases of the junction unmatched. CDR3 sequence reads: CASSMTSGVSYEQYF. CDR3 nucleotide sequence: TGTGCCAGCAGCATGACTAGCGGGGTCTCCTACGAGCAGTACTTC. Based on the CDR3 plus reference TRBV11-2 and TRBJ2-7, the full variable domain is EAGVAQSPRYKIIEKRQSVAFWCNPISGHATLYWYQQILGQGPKLLIQFQNNGVVDDSQLPKDRFSAERLKGVDSTLKIQPAKLEDSAVYLCASSMTSGVSYEQYFGPGTRLTVT.

This chain joins TRBV30 and TRBJ1-4, with D unresolved. Germline V gene lookup returns CDR1 GTSNPN and CDR2 SVGIG (reference sequence). CDR3 length equals 11 residues. The V end was cut by 7 bases, the J end by 7 bases, with 10 bases between. This CDR3 is CAYGLSEKLFF. In DNA form, the CDR3 reads TGTGCCTACGGACTGAGTGAAAAACTGTTTTTT.

This clone has only a few counts. This chain uses TRBV12-3 or TRBV12-4 with TRBJ1-6, with D maybe TRBD1 (6 bases). Trimming stripped 6 bases from V and 10 bases from J, with 10 bases between. CDR3 length equals 12 residues. The CDR3 coding sequence is TGTGCCAGCAGCAAGGACAGCTCACCCCTCCACTTT. Translation: CASSKDSSPLHF.

This clone appeared a few times. This sample includes further DNA sequences coding for the same CDR3. This chain connects TRBV6-2 or TRBV6-3 to TRBJ2-7; 8 positions agree with TRBD1. Per germline, CDR1 MNHEY and CDR2 SVGEGT. With V trimmed by 0 bases and J by 3 bases, 4 bases remained unmatched. The CDR3 sequence is 15 residues long. CDR3: CASSYSGTGGYEQYF. The CDR3 nucleotides read TGTGCCAGCAGTTACTCCGGGACAGGTGGCTACGAGCAGTACTTC.

V is TRBV5-4 and J is TRBJ2-7; 7 nucleotides agree with TRBD2. V shed 4 bases and J 2 bases; nucleotides not matched to a gene: 9. Germline lookup yields CDR1 SGHNT and CDR2 YYREEE (reference sequence). The CDR3 has 15 residues. The CDR3 sequence: CASSDPTSATYEQYF. The CDR3 DNA reads TGTGCCAGCAGCGACCCAACTAGCGCTACCTACGAGCAGTACTTC.

Here the CDR3 reads CASSLTYTGELFF. As DNA, the CDR3 is TGTGCCAGCAGCTTGACATACACCGGGGAGCTGTTTTTT. The chain carries TRBV5-4 and TRBJ2-2; unclear D gene. V shed 1 base and J shed 3 bases, with 4 bases lying between them. Germline V gene data show CDR1 as SGHNT and CDR2 as YYREEE (reference sequence). This CDR3 region has 13 residues.

This chain links TRBV5-4 with TRBJ2-3, with 10 bases matching TRBD2. Losses at the gene ends were 4 bases for V and 3 bases for J; bases not matched to a gene: 2. The CDR3 is 14 amino acids. From germline, CDR1 is SGHNT and CDR2 YYREEE (reference sequence). CDR3: CASSKGLATDTQYF. CDR3 bases: TGTGCCAGCAGCAAGGGACTAGCGACAGATACGCAGTATTTT.

This chain connects TRBV11-2 to TRBJ1-4; D may be TRBD1 (5 bases). V lost 5 bases, J lost 6 bases, and 19 bases lay in between. Germline CDR1 and CDR2: SGHAT and FQNNGV. The CDR3 spans 16 residues. CDR3 amino acids: CASSIGTPRRDEKLFF. The CDR3 bases are TGTGCCAGCAGCATCGGGACTCCTAGGAGGGATGAAAAACTGTTTTTT.

The V call is TRBV4-1, the J call TRBJ1-5; maybe TRBD1 (5 bases). Looked up from germline, CDR1 is MGHRA and CDR2 is YSYEKL. V shed 4 bases and J shed 3 bases, with 13 bases lying between them. The CDR3 contains 15 residues. CDR3 amino acids: CASSPTDRDNQPQHF. DNA of the CDR3: TGCGCCAGCAGCCCCACCGACAGAGACAATCAGCCCCAGCATTTT.

The chain couples TRBV28 to TRBJ1-2; D might be TRBD1 (6 bases). Per germline, CDR1 MDHEN and CDR2 SYDVKM. Trimming took 6 bases from V and 8 from J, leaving 13 bases between them. The CDR3 runs 12 residues. CDR3 residues: CASRGQLWGYTF. For the CDR3, the DNA is TGTGCCAGCAGAGGACAGCTTTGGGGCTACACCTTC.

The chain uses TRBV11-2 and TRBJ2-1; the D gene is possibly TRBD2 (6 bases). Germline loops: CDR1 SGHAT, CDR2 FQNNGV. V was shortened by 5 bases and J by 4 bases, with 9 bases between the two germline ends. The CDR3 covers 13 residues. CDR3 sequence (DNA): TGTGCCAGCAGCATCGGGGGTTACAATGAGCAGTTCTTC. It codes for CASSIGGYNEQFF.

Turning to this clone: Other DNA sequences in the same sample also yield this CDR3. This chain uses TRBV6-5 with TRBJ1-2, with no clear D. This CDR3 region has 11 residues. The germline V gene has CDR1 MNHEY and CDR2 SVGAGI. Trimming shortened V by 6 bases and J by 5 bases, and 7 bases separated the two germline ends. CDR3 in DNA: TGTGCCAGCAGCCCGGGGTATGGCTACACCTTC. The encoded protein is CASSPGYGYTF.

The chain combines TRBV12-3 or TRBV12-4 with TRBJ2-1, with D possibly TRBD1 on 6 matching bases. This CDR3 comprises 12 residues. V lost 7 bases and J 9 bases, leaving 13 bases between the germline ends. Here the CDR3 DNA reads TGTGCCAGCACTTTCCTGGACAGTGAGCAGTTCTTC. This codes for CASTFLDSEQFF.

DNA of the CDR3: TGTGCCAGCAGCCAGGGGCTCTACGAGCAGTACTTC. This codes for CASSQGLYEQYF. This chain uses TRBV3-1 (or the pseudogene TRBV3-2) with TRBJ2-7, with a tentative D call TRBD1 (5 bases). This CDR3 has 12 residues. Deletions cut 3 bases from V and 3 bases from J, with 6 bases between. Germline V gene data show CDR1 as LGHDT and CDR2 as YNNKEL (reference sequence).